A selection of T cell receptor beta chains follows, all from one sample in a study of T-cell reconstitution after alpha-beta-depleted transplantation in children. Using its own MiXCR run on the PCR reads, TCRdb lists one record per CDR3 protein. Here the sample spans a few hundred thousand distinct CDR3 sequences, 10% being singletons. This material consisted of PBMCs from the stem cell graft donor, taken from the stem cell graft. All receptors come from a human donor who donated a stem cell graft to a child with acute lymphoblastic leukemia. Both conserved end residues are trimmed from each CDR3.

CDR3aa: ASSSNGAPLEQY; v_gene: TRBV6-5; len: 12
CDR3aa: SARDPGVNTEAF; v_gene: TRBV20-1; len: 12
CDR3aa: ASSHRVAGPQETQY; v_gene: TRBV6-5; len: 14
CDR3aa: ASSGDTYTDTQY; v_gene: TRBV9; len: 12
CDR3aa: ASSSPGRRYGYT; v_gene: TRBV19; len: 12
CDR3aa: ASSPALSNWDPALGHGYT; v_gene: TRBV3-1; len: 18
CDR3aa: ASSLVSTRSNQPQH; v_gene: TRBV7-7; len: 14
CDR3aa: ASSPQGRTEAF; v_gene: TRBV7-8; len: 11
CDR3aa: ASSLDRSSYNEQF; v_gene: TRBV7-8; len: 13
CDR3aa: ASSQVGSSSYEQY; v_gene: TRBV3-1; len: 13
CDR3aa: ASSLAGGIYGYT; v_gene: TRBV7-9; len: 12
CDR3aa: ASSSEGGGPTGELF; v_gene: TRBV7-9; len: 14
CDR3aa: ASTTGSGTSGRAPSVNEQF; v_gene: TRBV9; len: 19
CDR3aa: ASSVGQSTDTQY; v_gene: TRBV9; len: 12
CDR3aa: ASAEGSGSYEQY; v_gene: TRBV6-1; len: 12
CDR3aa: ASSYDLQGGNQPQH; v_gene: TRBV6-2/TRBV6-3; len: 14
CDR3aa: ATRRDSAYEQY; v_gene: TRBV7-9; len: 11
CDR3aa: SSSPEAGRANTGELF; v_gene: TRBV5-1; len: 15
CDR3aa: ASSYDRDYGYT; v_gene: TRBV7-2; len: 11
CDR3aa: ASSFGGSHEQY; v_gene: TRBV12-3/TRBV12-4; len: 11
CDR3aa: ASSLGRAGDPYEQY; v_gene: TRBV7-2; len: 14
CDR3aa: ASSLGDLRNSPLH; v_gene: TRBV13; len: 13
CDR3aa: ASSLVGSSYEQY; v_gene: TRBV12-3/TRBV12-4; len: 12
CDR3aa: ASSLKGGPQETQY; v_gene: TRBV7-3; len: 13
CDR3aa: ASQADRVRQPQH; v_gene: TRBV4-1; len: 12